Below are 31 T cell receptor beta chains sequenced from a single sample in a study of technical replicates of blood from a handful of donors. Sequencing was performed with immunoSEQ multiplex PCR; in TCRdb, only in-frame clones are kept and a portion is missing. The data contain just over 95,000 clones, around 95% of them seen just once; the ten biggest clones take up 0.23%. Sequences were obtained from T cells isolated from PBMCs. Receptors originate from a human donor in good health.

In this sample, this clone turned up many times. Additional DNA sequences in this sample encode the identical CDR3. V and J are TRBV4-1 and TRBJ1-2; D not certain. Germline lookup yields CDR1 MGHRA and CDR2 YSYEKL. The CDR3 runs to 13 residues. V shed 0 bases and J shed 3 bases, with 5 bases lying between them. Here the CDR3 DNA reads TGCGCCAGCAGCCAAGATCGTGACTATGGCTACACCTTC. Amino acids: CASSQDRDYGYTF.

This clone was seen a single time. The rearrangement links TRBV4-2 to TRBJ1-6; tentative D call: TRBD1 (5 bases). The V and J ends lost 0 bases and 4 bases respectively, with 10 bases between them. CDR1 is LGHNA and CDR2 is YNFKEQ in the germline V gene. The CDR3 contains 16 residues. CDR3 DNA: TGTGCCAGCAGCCAAGAGCGGCGGACATATAATTCACCCCTCCACTTT. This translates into CASSQERRTYNSPLHF.

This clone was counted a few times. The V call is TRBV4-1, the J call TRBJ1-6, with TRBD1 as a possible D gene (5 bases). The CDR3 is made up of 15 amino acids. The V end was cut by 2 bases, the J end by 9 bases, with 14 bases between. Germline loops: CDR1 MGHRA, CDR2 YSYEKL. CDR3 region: CASSQPGDDSSPLHF. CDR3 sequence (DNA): TGCGCCAGCAGCCAACCGGGGGACGATAGTTCACCCCTCCACTTT.

In DNA form, the CDR3 reads TGTGCCAGCTATGAGCAGGGATGGAGCAATCAGCCCCAGCATTTT. It yields the protein CASYEQGWSNQPQHF. This chain joins TRBV6-1 and TRBJ1-5; D may be TRBD1 (5 bases). The CDR3 sequence is 15 residues long. V was clipped by 8 bases and J by 1 base, with 15 bases between them. Germline CDR1 MNHNS, CDR2 SASEGT.

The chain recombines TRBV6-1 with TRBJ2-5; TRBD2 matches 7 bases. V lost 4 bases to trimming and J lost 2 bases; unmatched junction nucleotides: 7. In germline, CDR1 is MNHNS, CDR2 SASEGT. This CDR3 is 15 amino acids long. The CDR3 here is CASSGGTTYQETQYF. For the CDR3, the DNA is TGTGCCAGCAGTGGTGGGACTACCTATCAAGAGACCCAGTACTTC.

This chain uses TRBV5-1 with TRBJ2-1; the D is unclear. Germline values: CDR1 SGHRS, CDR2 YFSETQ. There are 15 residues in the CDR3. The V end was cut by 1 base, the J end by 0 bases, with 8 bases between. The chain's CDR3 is CASSLFFGSYNEQFF. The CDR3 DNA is TGCGCCAGCAGCTTGTTTTTCGGCTCCTACAATGAGCAGTTCTTC.

Here the CDR3 reads CASSPGTANTEAFF. The CDR3 bases are TGTGCCAGCAGCCCCGGGACAGCGAACACTGAAGCTTTCTTT. The chain has TRBV7-9 and TRBJ1-1; 7 nucleotides line up with TRBD1. Germline V gene sequence: CDR1 SEHNR, CDR2 FQNEAQ (reference sequence). This CDR3 contains 14 residues. V lost 5 bases and J lost 1; bases outside the gene matches: 4.

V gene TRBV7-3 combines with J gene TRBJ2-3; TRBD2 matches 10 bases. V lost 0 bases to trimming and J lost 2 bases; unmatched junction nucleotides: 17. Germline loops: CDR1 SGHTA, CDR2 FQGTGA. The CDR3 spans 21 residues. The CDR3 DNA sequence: TGTGCCAGCAGCTTAACAAAGGTAGCGGGGGGCCCTCACCGCTTCACAGATACGCAGTATTTT. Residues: CASSLTKVAGGPHRFTDTQYF.

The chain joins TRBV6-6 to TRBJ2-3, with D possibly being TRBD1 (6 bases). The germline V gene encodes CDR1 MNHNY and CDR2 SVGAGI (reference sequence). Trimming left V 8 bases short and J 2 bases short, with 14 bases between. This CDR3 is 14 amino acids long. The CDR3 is CASQRGLHTDTQYF. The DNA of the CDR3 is TGTGCCAGCCAAAGGGGGTTACACACAGATACGCAGTATTTT.

Here the CDR3 reads CASSSAGGYEQFF. The CDR3 DNA follows: TGTGCCAGCAGCTCTGCAGGGGGTTATGAGCAGTTCTTC. The gene calls are TRBV11-2 and TRBJ2-1; the match to TRBD1 covers 7 bases. Trimming took 4 bases from V and 8 from J; bases not matched to a gene: 5. CDR1 is SGHAT and CDR2 is FQNNGV in the germline V gene. The CDR3 runs to 13 residues.

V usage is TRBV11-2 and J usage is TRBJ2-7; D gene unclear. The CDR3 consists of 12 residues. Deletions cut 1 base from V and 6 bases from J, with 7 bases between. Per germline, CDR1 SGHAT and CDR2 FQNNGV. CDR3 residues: CASSLGLFEQYF. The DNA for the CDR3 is TGTGCCAGCAGCTTAGGTCTCTTCGAGCAGTACTTC. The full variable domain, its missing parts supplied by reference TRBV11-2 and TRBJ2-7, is EAGVAQSPRYKIIEKRQSVAFWCNPISGHATLYWYQQILGQGPKLLIQFQNNGVVDDSQLPKDRFSAERLKGVDSTLKIQPAKLEDSAVYLCASSLGLFEQYFGPGTRLTVT.

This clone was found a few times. In DNA form, the CDR3 reads TGTGCCTGGGATTACGGGAACTACAATGAGCAGTTCTTC. Its translation is CAWDYGNYNEQFF. The rearrangement uses TRBV30 and TRBJ2-1; D is perhaps TRBD2 (5 bases). The CDR3 has 13 residues. Trimming took off 5 bases at V and 3 bases at J, with 11 bases between the two ends. Per germline, CDR1 GTSNPN and CDR2 SVGIG (reference sequence).

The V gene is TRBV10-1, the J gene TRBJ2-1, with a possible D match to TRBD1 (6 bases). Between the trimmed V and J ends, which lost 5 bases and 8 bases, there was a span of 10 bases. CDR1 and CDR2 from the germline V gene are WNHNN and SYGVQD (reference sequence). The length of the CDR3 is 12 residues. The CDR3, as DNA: TGCGCCAGCAGTATTACAGGGTATGAGCAGTTCTTC. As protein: CASSITGYEQFF.

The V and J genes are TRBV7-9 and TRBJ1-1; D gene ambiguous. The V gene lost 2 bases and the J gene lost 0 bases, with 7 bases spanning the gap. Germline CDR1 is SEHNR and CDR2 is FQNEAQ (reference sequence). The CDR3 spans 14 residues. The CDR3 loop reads CASSLPLLNTEAFF. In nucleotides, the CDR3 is TGTGCCAGCAGCTTACCACTCCTGAACACTGAAGCTTTCTTT.

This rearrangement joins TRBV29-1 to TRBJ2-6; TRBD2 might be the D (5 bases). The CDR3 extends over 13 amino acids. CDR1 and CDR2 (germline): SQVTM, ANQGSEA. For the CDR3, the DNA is TGCAGTTTTCGGGGCTCTGGGGCCAACGTCCTGACTTTC. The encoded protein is CSFRGSGANVLTF.

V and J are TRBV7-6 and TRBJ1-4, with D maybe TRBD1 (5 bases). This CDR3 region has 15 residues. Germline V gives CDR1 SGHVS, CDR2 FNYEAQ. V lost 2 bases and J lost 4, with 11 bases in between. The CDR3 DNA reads TGTGCCAGCAGCTTAAGCGACAGACTTAATGAAAAACTGTTTTTT. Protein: CASSLSDRLNEKLFF.

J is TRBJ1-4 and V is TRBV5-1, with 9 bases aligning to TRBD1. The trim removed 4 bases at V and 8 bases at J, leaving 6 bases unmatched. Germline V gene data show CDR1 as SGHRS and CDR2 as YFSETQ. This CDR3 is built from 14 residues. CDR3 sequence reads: CASSLGQGREKLFF. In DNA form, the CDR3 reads TGCGCCAGCAGCCTCGGACAGGGGAGAGAAAAACTGTTTTTT.

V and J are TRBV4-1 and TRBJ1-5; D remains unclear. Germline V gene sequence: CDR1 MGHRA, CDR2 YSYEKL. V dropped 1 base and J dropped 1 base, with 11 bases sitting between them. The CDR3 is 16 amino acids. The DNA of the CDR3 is TGCGCCAGCAGCCAAGGAAGCGCTTACAGCAATCAGCCCCAGCATTTT. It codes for CASSQGSAYSNQPQHF.

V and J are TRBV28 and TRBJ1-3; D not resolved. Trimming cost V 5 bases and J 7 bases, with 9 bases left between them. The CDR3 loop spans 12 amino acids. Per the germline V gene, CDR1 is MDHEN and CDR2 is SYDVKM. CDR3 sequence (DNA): TGTGCCAGCAGTCTCCCCGGGAACACCATATATTTT. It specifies CASSLPGNTIYF.

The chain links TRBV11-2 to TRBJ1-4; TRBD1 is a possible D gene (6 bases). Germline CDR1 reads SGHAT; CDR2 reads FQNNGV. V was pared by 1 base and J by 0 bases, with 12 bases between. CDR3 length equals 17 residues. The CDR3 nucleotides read TGTGCCAGCAGCTTAGTTCTGGGGGCCTCAACTAATGAAAAACTGTTTTTT. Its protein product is CASSLVLGASTNEKLFF. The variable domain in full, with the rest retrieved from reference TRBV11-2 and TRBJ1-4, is EAGVAQSPRYKIIEKRQSVAFWCNPISGHATLYWYQQILGQGPKLLIQFQNNGVVDDSQLPKDRFSAERLKGVDSTLKIQPAKLEDSAVYLCASSLVLGASTNEKLFFGSGTQLSVL.

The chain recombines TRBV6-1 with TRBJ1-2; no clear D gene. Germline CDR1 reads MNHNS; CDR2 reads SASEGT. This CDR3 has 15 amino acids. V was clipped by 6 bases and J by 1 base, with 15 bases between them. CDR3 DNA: TGTGCCAGCAGCGAAACGGGGAAACTTAACTATGGCTACACCTTC. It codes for CASSETGKLNYGYTF.

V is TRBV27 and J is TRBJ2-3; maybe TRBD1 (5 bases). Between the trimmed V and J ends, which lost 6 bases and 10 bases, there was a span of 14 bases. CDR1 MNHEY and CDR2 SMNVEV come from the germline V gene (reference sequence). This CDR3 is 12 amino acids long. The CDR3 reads CASRGREVPQYF. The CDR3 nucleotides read TGTGCCAGCAGGGGCAGGGAAGTCCCGCAGTATTTT.

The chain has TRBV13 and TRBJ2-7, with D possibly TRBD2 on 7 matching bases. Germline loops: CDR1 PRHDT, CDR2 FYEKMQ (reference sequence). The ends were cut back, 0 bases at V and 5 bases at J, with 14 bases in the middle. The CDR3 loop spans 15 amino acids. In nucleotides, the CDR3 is TGTGCCAGCAGCTTAGGGGGACAAGGGACTAACGAGCAGTACTTC. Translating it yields CASSLGGQGTNEQYF.

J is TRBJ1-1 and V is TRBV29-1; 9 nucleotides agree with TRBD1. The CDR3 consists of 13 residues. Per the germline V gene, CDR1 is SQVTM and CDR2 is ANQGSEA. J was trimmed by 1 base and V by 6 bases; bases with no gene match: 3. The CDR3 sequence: CSVRQGGNTEAFF. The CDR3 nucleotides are TGCAGCGTCCGACAGGGGGGGAACACTGAAGCTTTCTTT.

CDR3 nucleotide sequence: TGCGCCAGCAGTGCGGGACAGTCCTATGGCTACACCTTC. Translating gives CASSAGQSYGYTF. The V call is TRBV10-1, the J call TRBJ1-2, with 7 bases aligning to TRBD1. The CDR3 covers 13 residues. Looked up from germline, CDR1 is WNHNN and CDR2 is SYGVQD (reference sequence). V shed 4 bases, J shed 4 bases, and the junction held 3 bases outside the gene matches.

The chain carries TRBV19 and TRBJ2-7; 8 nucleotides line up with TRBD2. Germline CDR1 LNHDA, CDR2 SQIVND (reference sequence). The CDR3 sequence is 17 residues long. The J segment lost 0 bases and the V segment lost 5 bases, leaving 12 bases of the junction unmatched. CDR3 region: CASSSGGAGAISYEQYF. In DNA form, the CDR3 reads TGTGCCAGTAGTTCCGGAGGAGCGGGGGCGATCTCCTACGAGCAGTACTTC.

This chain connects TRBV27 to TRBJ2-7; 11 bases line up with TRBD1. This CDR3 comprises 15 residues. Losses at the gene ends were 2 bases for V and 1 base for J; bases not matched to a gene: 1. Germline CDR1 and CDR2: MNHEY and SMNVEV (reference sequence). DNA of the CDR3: TGTGCCAGCAGTTTAGGGACAGGGGGTTCCTACGAGCAGTACTTC. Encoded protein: CASSLGTGGSYEQYF.

CDR3 nucleotides: TGTGCCAGCAAAATCCTGACGGGGAGCCGTACGCAGTATTTT. Amino acid sequence: CASKILTGSRTQYF. The V gene is TRBV7-9, the J gene TRBJ2-3, with D possibly being TRBD2 (5 bases). Germline V gene lookup returns CDR1 SEHNR and CDR2 FQNEAQ (reference sequence). Trimming shortened V by 7 bases and J by 8 bases, and 19 bases separated the two germline ends. The CDR3 has 14 residues.

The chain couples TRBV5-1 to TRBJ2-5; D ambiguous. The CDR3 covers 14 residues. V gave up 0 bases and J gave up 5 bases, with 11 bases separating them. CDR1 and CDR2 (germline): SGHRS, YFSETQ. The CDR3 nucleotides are TGCGCCAGCAGCTTGGCTCTCGGTCATGAGACCCAGTACTTC. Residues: CASSLALGHETQYF.

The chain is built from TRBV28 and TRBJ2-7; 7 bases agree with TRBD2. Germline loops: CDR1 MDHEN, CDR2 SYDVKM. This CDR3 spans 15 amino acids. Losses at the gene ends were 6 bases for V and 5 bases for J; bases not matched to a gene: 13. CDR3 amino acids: CASRVWGGRGHEQYF. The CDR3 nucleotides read TGTGCCAGCAGAGTTTGGGGAGGGAGGGGCCACGAGCAGTACTTC.

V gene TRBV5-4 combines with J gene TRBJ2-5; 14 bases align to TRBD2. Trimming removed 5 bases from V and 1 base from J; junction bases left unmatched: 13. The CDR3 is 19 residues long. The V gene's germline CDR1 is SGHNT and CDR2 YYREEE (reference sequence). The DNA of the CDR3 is TGTGCCAGCAGGCCCGGGACTAGCGGGGGCCCACCCCCCCAAGAGACCCAGTACTTC. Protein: CASRPGTSGGPPPQETQYF.